The rows below give T cell receptor beta chains drawn from one sample of a study of blood T cell repertoires in COVID-19. Data came from immunoSEQ multiplex PCR; TCRdb stores just in-frame clones and leaves some out. The table has approximately 360,000 clones, roughly 90% seen once. The sample taken for sequencing was PBMCs or T cells enriched from blood (not recorded which). The origin of the receptors is a woman under 40 with acute COVID-19. Each CDR3 is given with its conserved first and last residue. The order of the fields is CDR3 length, clone size, J gene, V gene, D gene, CDR3 DNA, CDR3 protein. The D gene is left open where the match is weak. Some rows have no size entry. The others give once, few or many, or a class for an expanded clone.

len: 14; abundance: NA; j_gene: TRBJ2-2; v_gene: TRBV6-5; d_gene: TRBD1; CDR3nt: TGTGCCAGCAGGGGACAGGGTCGCACCGGGGAGCTGTTTTTT; CDR3aa: CASRGQGRTGELFF
len: 13; abundance: NA; j_gene: TRBJ1-1; v_gene: TRBV13; d_gene: NA; CDR3nt: TGTGCCAGCAGCACGGGGACACCCACTGAAGCTTTCTTT; CDR3aa: CASSTGTPTEAFF
len: 17; abundance: NA; j_gene: TRBJ1-6; v_gene: TRBV19; d_gene: NA; CDR3nt: TGTGCCAGTAGTATAGGTGCGGGGCGAGGTTACCTATCACCCCTCCACTTT; CDR3aa: CASSIGAGRGYLSPLHF
len: 14; abundance: NA; j_gene: TRBJ2-7; v_gene: TRBV9; d_gene: NA; CDR3nt: TGTGCCAGCAGCGCAGGGGGGATAGGGTACGAGCAGTACTTC; CDR3aa: CASSAGGIGYEQYF
len: 16; abundance: NA; j_gene: TRBJ1-5; v_gene: TRBV7-9; d_gene: TRBD1; CDR3nt: TGTGCCAGCAGCCCAGGAAGGACAGGGGGCAATCAGCCCCAGCATTTT; CDR3aa: CASSPGRTGGNQPQHF
len: 15; abundance: NA; j_gene: TRBJ2-1; v_gene: TRBV7-2; d_gene: TRBD2; CDR3nt: TGTGCCAGCAGCTCTCGTCCCGGGGGGGCCGGTGAGCAGTTCTTC; CDR3aa: CASSSRPGGAGEQFF
len: 14; abundance: NA; j_gene: TRBJ2-7; v_gene: TRBV5-4; d_gene: NA; CDR3nt: TGTGCCAGCAGCTTGGGGAATAGGAGGAACGAGCAGTACTTC; CDR3aa: CASSLGNRRNEQYF
len: 18; abundance: NA; j_gene: TRBJ1-1; v_gene: TRBV5-1; d_gene: TRBD1; CDR3nt: TGCGCCAGCAGTGGGGACAGGGGGCGCGAGTCGAAGAACACTGAAGCTTTCTTT; CDR3aa: CASSGDRGRESKNTEAFF
len: 15; abundance: NA; j_gene: TRBJ2-2; v_gene: TRBV10-1; d_gene: TRBD2; CDR3nt: TGCGCCAGCGGGACGGGACTAGCGGGGCACGGGGAGCTGTTTTTT; CDR3aa: CASGTGLAGHGELFF
len: 12; abundance: NA; j_gene: TRBJ1-2; v_gene: TRBV21-1; d_gene: NA; CDR3nt: TGTGCCAGAGCTCGGGGAAAATATGGCTACACCTTC; CDR3aa: CARARGKYGYTF
len: 13; abundance: NA; j_gene: TRBJ1-1; v_gene: TRBV7-8; d_gene: NA; CDR3nt: TGTGCCAGCAGCTTAAAGGGGGGGACTGAAGCTTTCTTT; CDR3aa: CASSLKGGTEAFF
len: 13; abundance: NA; j_gene: TRBJ1-2; v_gene: TRBV18; d_gene: NA; CDR3nt: TGTGCCAGCTCGCCCGGGGATCAGAATGGCTACACCTTC; CDR3aa: CASSPGDQNGYTF
len: 16; abundance: NA; j_gene: TRBJ2-2; v_gene: TRBV30; d_gene: TRBD2; CDR3nt: TGTGCCTGGAGTGTACTTATAGCGGGGGGGCCCGGGGAGCTGTTTTTT; CDR3aa: CAWSVLIAGGPGELFF
len: 13; abundance: NA; j_gene: TRBJ1-2; v_gene: TRBV12-3/TRBV12-4; d_gene: NA; CDR3nt: TGTGCCACCTCTTGGGGGGGAGAGGGTGGCTACACCTTC; CDR3aa: CATSWGGEGGYTF
len: 13; abundance: NA; j_gene: TRBJ1-2; v_gene: TRBV2; d_gene: NA; CDR3nt: TGTGCCAGCAGTGAACAGCGACCTTATGGCTACACCTTC; CDR3aa: CASSEQRPYGYTF
len: 17; abundance: once; j_gene: TRBJ2-3; v_gene: TRBV4-1; d_gene: TRBD2; CDR3nt: TGCGCCAGCAGCCGCACGACTAGCGGGGAGCTCACAGATACGCAGTATTTT; CDR3aa: CASSRTTSGELTDTQYF
len: 16; abundance: NA; j_gene: TRBJ2-1; v_gene: TRBV7-8; d_gene: TRBD1; CDR3nt: TGTGCCAGCACCCGAAGGTCCGGACAGGGCGACAATGAGCAGTTCTTC; CDR3aa: CASTRRSGQGDNEQFF
len: 15; abundance: NA; j_gene: TRBJ1-4; v_gene: TRBV24-1; d_gene: TRBD1; CDR3nt: TGTGCCACCAGTGATCGACAGGGGGGTAAGGAAAAACTGTTTTTT; CDR3aa: CATSDRQGGKEKLFF
len: 16; abundance: NA; j_gene: TRBJ2-3; v_gene: TRBV5-3; d_gene: TRBD2; CDR3nt: TGTGCCAGAAGCCCCATAGCGGGGGGAAACACAGATACGCAGTATTTT; CDR3aa: CARSPIAGGNTDTQYF
len: 14; abundance: NA; j_gene: TRBJ2-3; v_gene: TRBV11-2; d_gene: NA; CDR3nt: TGTGCCAGCAGCTTAAGTCCTAGTACAGATACGCAGTATTTT; CDR3aa: CASSLSPSTDTQYF
len: 15; abundance: NA; j_gene: TRBJ2-1; v_gene: TRBV7-2; d_gene: TRBD2; CDR3nt: TGTGCCAGCAGCTCTTCAGCGGGGTATAGCAATGAGCAGTTCTTC; CDR3aa: CASSSSAGYSNEQFF
len: 16; abundance: few; j_gene: TRBJ1-6; v_gene: TRBV3-1/TRBV3-2; d_gene: NA; CDR3nt: TGTGCCAGCAGCCAAGGAGGGTGGTCGAATAATTCACCCCTCCACTTT; CDR3aa: CASSQGGWSNNSPLHF
len: 15; abundance: NA; j_gene: TRBJ2-1; v_gene: TRBV7-9; d_gene: NA; CDR3nt: TGTGCCAGCAGCCCCAGGGGGGGGACTAGCAATGAGCAGTTCTTC; CDR3aa: CASSPRGGTSNEQFF
len: 18; abundance: once; j_gene: TRBJ2-3; v_gene: TRBV6-1; d_gene: TRBD1; CDR3nt: TGTGCCAGCAGTGAAGGCGCTCTACGGGCAGGGGGCGCAGATACGCAGTATTTT; CDR3aa: CASSEGALRAGGADTQYF
len: 11; abundance: once; j_gene: TRBJ2-5; v_gene: TRBV20-1; d_gene: NA; CDR3nt: TGCAGTGCTAGCCCTTCGGAGGCCCAGTACTTC; CDR3aa: CSASPSEAQYF
len: 12; abundance: NA; j_gene: TRBJ2-2; v_gene: TRBV29-1; d_gene: NA; CDR3nt: TGCAGCGTTGTGCGTGACACCGGGGAGCTGTTTTTT; CDR3aa: CSVVRDTGELFF
len: 15; abundance: NA; j_gene: TRBJ1-1; v_gene: TRBV4-3; d_gene: TRBD1; CDR3nt: TGCGCCAGCAGCCAAGATCAGGGGGGAGCCACTGAAGCTTTCTTT; CDR3aa: CASSQDQGGATEAFF
len: 16; abundance: few; j_gene: TRBJ2-1; v_gene: TRBV25-1; d_gene: TRBD1; CDR3nt: TGTGCCAGCATGGGACAGCTCCACAACTCCTACAATGAGCAGTTCTTC; CDR3aa: CASMGQLHNSYNEQFF
len: 15; abundance: NA; j_gene: TRBJ2-2; v_gene: TRBV25-1; d_gene: TRBD1; CDR3nt: TGTGCCAGCAGTCCCGGGACAGGGGACACCGGGGAGCTGTTTTTT; CDR3aa: CASSPGTGDTGELFF
len: 13; abundance: NA; j_gene: TRBJ2-2; v_gene: TRBV2; d_gene: NA; CDR3nt: TGTGCCAGCAGTGAAGGCGAGGACGGGGAGCTGTTTTTT; CDR3aa: CASSEGEDGELFF
len: 15; abundance: NA; j_gene: TRBJ1-1; v_gene: TRBV5-1; d_gene: NA; CDR3nt: TGCGCCAGCAGCCCAAAACAGGGTTTGAACACTGAAGCTTTCTTT; CDR3aa: CASSPKQGLNTEAFF
len: 14; abundance: few; j_gene: TRBJ1-4; v_gene: TRBV4-1; d_gene: TRBD1; CDR3nt: TGCGCCAGCAGCCCGGGACAGGGTCACGAAAAACTGTTTTTT; CDR3aa: CASSPGQGHEKLFF
len: 13; abundance: NA; j_gene: TRBJ1-6; v_gene: TRBV18; d_gene: NA; CDR3nt: TGTGCCAGCTCTCAAGAGCGGGATTCACCCCTCCACTTT; CDR3aa: CASSQERDSPLHF
len: 15; abundance: once; j_gene: TRBJ2-5; v_gene: TRBV6-5; d_gene: NA; CDR3nt: TGTGCCAGCAGTTCCCACCGGACTGGGCAAGAGACCCAGTACTTC; CDR3aa: CASSSHRTGQETQYF
len: 14; abundance: NA; j_gene: TRBJ2-1; v_gene: TRBV6-5; d_gene: TRBD2; CDR3nt: TGTGCCAGCAGTTCCTTTGGGAGGGGCAATGAGCAGTTCTTC; CDR3aa: CASSSFGRGNEQFF
len: 13; abundance: once; j_gene: TRBJ2-7; v_gene: TRBV6-5; d_gene: NA; CDR3nt: TGTGCCAGCAGGGAGGACAGCGCCTACGAGCAGTACTTC; CDR3aa: CASREDSAYEQYF
len: 15; abundance: NA; j_gene: TRBJ2-1; v_gene: TRBV7-2; d_gene: TRBD2; CDR3nt: TGTGCCAGCAGCCCAGGACTAGCGGGGGGCCGGGAGCAGTTCTTC; CDR3aa: CASSPGLAGGREQFF
len: 12; abundance: NA; j_gene: TRBJ2-3; v_gene: TRBV3-1/TRBV3-2; d_gene: TRBD2; CDR3nt: TGTGCCAGCAGCCTGCTAGCGGGTACGCAGTATTTT; CDR3aa: CASSLLAGTQYF
len: 13; abundance: NA; j_gene: TRBJ1-1; v_gene: TRBV6-2/TRBV6-3; d_gene: TRBD1; CDR3nt: TGTGCCAGCAGTTACGCAGGGGGCACTGAAGCTTTCTTT; CDR3aa: CASSYAGGTEAFF
len: 15; abundance: NA; j_gene: TRBJ1-5; v_gene: TRBV21-1; d_gene: NA; CDR3nt: TGTGCCATACGGGGAATGCGGTTACCCAATCAGCCCCAGCATTTT; CDR3aa: CAIRGMRLPNQPQHF
len: 14; abundance: NA; j_gene: TRBJ1-4; v_gene: TRBV2; d_gene: TRBD1; CDR3nt: TGTGCCAGCAGCCCACCCCGGACAGGTGGAAAACTGTTTTTT; CDR3aa: CASSPPRTGGKLFF
len: 15; abundance: NA; j_gene: TRBJ1-3; v_gene: TRBV6-5; d_gene: NA; CDR3nt: TGTGCCAGCAGCCGCAGGGCGAACTCTGGAAACACCATATATTTT; CDR3aa: CASSRRANSGNTIYF
len: 15; abundance: NA; j_gene: TRBJ2-3; v_gene: TRBV6-5; d_gene: TRBD1; CDR3nt: TGTGCCAGCAGGGCTACAGGGGACCACACAGATACGCAGTATTTT; CDR3aa: CASRATGDHTDTQYF
len: 16; abundance: NA; j_gene: TRBJ1-3; v_gene: TRBV19; d_gene: TRBD1; CDR3nt: TGTGCCAGTAGTATCTCGGGACAGTCCTCTGGAAACACCATATATTTT; CDR3aa: CASSISGQSSGNTIYF
len: 18; abundance: NA; j_gene: TRBJ2-7; v_gene: TRBV5-1; d_gene: TRBD1; CDR3nt: TGCGCCAGCAGCTTCCACCGCCCCGGGACAGGGGCCCCCTACGAGCAGTACTTC; CDR3aa: CASSFHRPGTGAPYEQYF
len: 14; abundance: NA; j_gene: TRBJ2-3; v_gene: TRBV6-5; d_gene: NA; CDR3nt: TGTGCCAGCAACAAACCGGACAACACAGATACGCAGTATTTT; CDR3aa: CASNKPDNTDTQYF
len: 14; abundance: few; j_gene: TRBJ2-2; v_gene: TRBV6-5; d_gene: NA; CDR3nt: TGTGCCACCGGGGGCGGGGGTGACACCGGGGAGCTGTTTTTT; CDR3aa: CATGGGGDTGELFF
len: 16; abundance: NA; j_gene: TRBJ2-3; v_gene: TRBV3-1/TRBV3-2; d_gene: TRBD2; CDR3nt: TGTGCCAGCAGCCCCTTACTAGCGGGGTCCACAGATACGCAGTATTTT; CDR3aa: CASSPLLAGSTDTQYF
len: 14; abundance: NA; j_gene: TRBJ2-3; v_gene: TRBV7-3; d_gene: TRBD1; CDR3nt: TGTGCCAGCAGCCCGGGACAGGGGGGGGATACGCAGTATTTT; CDR3aa: CASSPGQGGDTQYF